Below are 2 T cell receptor beta chains sequenced from a single sample in a study of cytomegalovirus exposure and HLA in healthy donors. The PCR employed 60 Vbeta primers together with 13 Jbeta primers. The repertoire was sequenced with immunoSEQ multiplex PCR; TCRdb's copy has only in-frame clones and lacks some. The repertoire holds around 200,000 clones, about four fifths seen once, with roughly 10% in the top ten. The sequencing input was PBMCs. These receptors came from a woman aged 45-65 years in good health and CMV-seropositive.

The chain couples TRBV2 to TRBJ1-4; D gene unclear. V lost 6 bases, J lost 7 bases, and 6 bases lay in between. This CDR3 is built from 11 residues. CDR1 is SNHLY and CDR2 is FYNNEI in the germline V gene. The DNA of the CDR3 is TGTGCCAGCAGCTCCGGTGAAAAACTGTTTTTT. Translating it yields CASSSGEKLFF.

The gene calls are TRBV27 and TRBJ1-2, with 7 bases aligning to TRBD1. Trimming at V came to 7 bases and at J to 2 bases, leaving 13 bases not matched to a gene. This CDR3 is 16 amino acids long. The germline V gene encodes CDR1 MNHEY and CDR2 SMNVEV (reference sequence). CDR3 protein: CASTLTGVEPNYGYTF. In DNA, the CDR3 is TGTGCCAGCACCTTAACAGGGGTTGAACCCAACTATGGCTACACCTTC.